Listed here are 23 T cell receptor beta chains from one sample, sequenced in a study of CD8+ T cells in alopecia areata. As the sequencing template, cDNA was produced by extracting RNA and reverse transcribing it. The repertoire was sequenced with immunoSEQ multiplex PCR; TCRdb's copy has only in-frame clones and lacks some. Among around 210,000 clones, approximately 53% were seen once, and the ten largest hold 4.9%. The sample consisted of CD8+ T cells sorted from blood. These receptor sequences come from a human donor in good health.

This clone was counted a single time. This chain links TRBV4-1 with TRBJ1-5, with unresolved D. Germline-derived CDR1 and CDR2 are MGHRA and YSYEKL. CDR3 length: 14 residues. Trimming pared 1 base from V and 3 bases from J, leaving 7 bases between. CDR3 in DNA: TGCGCCAGCAGCCAAGTTAGTCTCAATCAGCCCCAGCATTTT. It encodes CASSQVSLNQPQHF.

This clone was seen only once. The chain has TRBV5-1 and TRBJ2-5; 10 positions agree with TRBD1. V lost 2 bases to trimming and J lost 1 base; unmatched junction nucleotides: 11. CDR3 length: 18 residues. The V gene's germline CDR1 is SGHRS and CDR2 YFSETQ. The CDR3 region is CASSFKGTGALIQETQYF. The CDR3 DNA reads TGCGCCAGCAGCTTCAAGGGGACAGGGGCCCTAATCCAAGAGACCCAGTACTTC.

This chain connects TRBV5-7 to TRBJ2-5; a weak D match, TRBD2 (5 bases). The DNA end is a closer match to TRBJ2-7, so the J assignment may be wrong. TRBV5-7 qualifies as an ORF whose function is uncertain. The CDR3 consists of 11 residues. The CDR3 DNA reads as TGTGCCAGCAGGATGGCGGGCGAGCAGTACTTC. It encodes CASRMAGEQYF.

This clone was seen more than once but under ten times. V gene TRBV18 combines with J gene TRBJ2-7; 7 bases are shared with TRBD1. The CDR3 consists of 16 residues. V was pared by 0 bases and J by 2 bases, with 7 bases of the junction left unmatched. CDR1 and CDR2 from the germline V gene are KGHSH and LQKENI. CDR3 bases: TGTGCCAGCTCACCACCGAGGCAGGGGGACACCTACGAGCAGTACTTC. It specifies CASSPPRQGDTYEQYF. Based on the CDR3 plus reference TRBV18 and TRBJ2-7, the full variable domain is NAGVMQNPRHLVRRRGQEARLRCSPMKGHSHVYWYRQLPEEGLKFMVYLQKENIIDESGMPKERFSAEFPKEGPSILRIQQVVRGDSAAYFCASSPPRQGDTYEQYFGPGTRLTVT.

The count of this clone is one. This chain connects TRBV30 to TRBJ1-6, with 10 nucleotides matching TRBD1. Germline CDR1 GTSNPN, CDR2 SVGIG (reference sequence). The CDR3 is 15 amino acids. After removal of 6 bases from V and 5 bases from J, the junction contained 7 bases not matched to a gene. In DNA, the CDR3 is TGTGCCTGCTCTACGACAGGGGGCAATAATTCACCCCTCCACTTT. Protein: CACSTTGGNNSPLHF.

The chain links TRBV19 to TRBJ1-2; D gene uncertain. The CDR3 runs to 10 residues. CDR1 LNHDA and CDR2 SQIVND come from the germline V gene (reference sequence). Trimming took 4 bases from V and 8 from J, leaving 5 bases between them. The CDR3 here is CASSTPGYTF. CDR3 sequence (DNA): TGTGCCAGTAGTACCCCCGGCTACACCTTC.

The chain recombines TRBV6-4 with TRBJ1-2; unclear D gene. V dropped 0 bases and J dropped 4 bases, with 6 bases sitting between them. The CDR3 spans 13 residues. The germline CDR1 and CDR2 sequences are MRHNA and SNTAGT. The CDR3 DNA is TGTGCCAGCAGTGACTCGATTGGCTATGGCTACACCTTC. As protein: CASSDSIGYGYTF.

The chain joins TRBV6-1 to TRBJ1-2; D is ambiguous. The CDR3 has 15 residues. Trimming stripped 6 bases from V and 0 bases from J, with 14 bases between. CDR1 MNHNS and CDR2 SASEGT come from the germline V gene. CDR3: CASSPPRSANYGYTF. CDR3 DNA sequence: TGTGCCAGCAGCCCTCCTAGATCAGCTAACTATGGCTACACCTTC.

The rearrangement joins TRBV30 to TRBJ2-1; a possible D gene is TRBD2 (6 bases). V was shortened by 2 bases and J by 8 bases, with 13 bases between the two germline ends. This CDR3 is 13 amino acids long. CDR1 and CDR2 (germline): GTSNPN, SVGIG (reference sequence). This CDR3 is CAWSYRDFDEQFF. The DNA for the CDR3 is TGTGCCTGGAGTTACCGGGACTTCGATGAGCAGTTCTTC.

This chain joins TRBV5-6 and TRBJ1-5, with D possibly TRBD1 on 6 matching bases. The length of the CDR3 is 14 residues. The V gene lost 1 base and the J gene lost 6 bases, with 11 bases spanning the gap. Germline V CDR1 and CDR2: SGHDT, YYEEEE. The CDR3 is CASSLTGISQPQHF. DNA of the CDR3: TGTGCCAGCAGCTTGACAGGGATTAGTCAGCCCCAGCATTTT.

This clone was detected a few times. The chain links TRBV7-9 to TRBJ1-5; 9 nucleotides align to TRBD1. After removal of 5 bases from V and 3 bases from J, the junction contained 8 bases not matched to a gene. The germline V gene encodes CDR1 SEHNR and CDR2 FQNEAQ (reference sequence). The CDR3 has 16 residues. This chain's CDR3 is CASSGSGQGHNQPQHF. The CDR3 DNA reads as TGTGCCAGCAGCGGGTCGGGACAGGGACACAATCAGCCCCAGCATTTT.

The chain couples TRBV5-1 to TRBJ1-2; D is perhaps TRBD1 (6 bases). Germline-derived CDR1 and CDR2 are SGHRS and YFSETQ. The CDR3 is made up of 15 amino acids. V gave up 1 base and J gave up 0 bases, with 10 bases separating them. The CDR3 nucleotides are TGCGCCAGCAGCTTGACAGGGCAACCTAACTATGGCTACACCTTC. Translation gives CASSLTGQPNYGYTF. The variable domain in full, with the rest retrieved from reference TRBV5-1 and TRBJ1-2, is KAGVTQTPRYLIKTRGQQVTLSCSPISGHRSVSWYQQTPGQGLQFLFEYFSETQRNKGNFPGRFSGRQFSNSRSEMNVSTLELGDSALYLCASSLTGQPNYGYTFGSGTRLTVV.

This clone turned up a few times. The chain links TRBV19 to TRBJ1-1, with TRBD1 as a possible D gene (6 bases). Germline V gene sequence: CDR1 LNHDA, CDR2 SQIVND (reference sequence). The CDR3 is 12 amino acids. V lost 5 bases to trimming and J lost 4 bases, with 8 bases between them. The CDR3 is CASSPQGTEAFF. DNA for the CDR3: TGTGCCAGTAGTCCACAGGGCACTGAAGCTTTCTTT.

This clone is a singleton in its sample. This chain links TRBV9 with TRBJ1-2; 8 nucleotides agree with TRBD1. CDR3 size: 14 residues. Per the germline V gene, CDR1 is SGDLS and CDR2 is YYNGEE. V gave up 3 bases and J gave up 0 bases; unmatched junction bases: 1. The CDR3 DNA sequence: TGTGCCAGCAGCGGGACAGGGTCTAACTATGGCTACACCTTC. It encodes CASSGTGSNYGYTF.

The chain employs TRBV29-1 and TRBJ1-5; D is undetermined. Germline CDR1 reads SQVTM; CDR2 reads ANQGSEA. The CDR3 sequence is 14 residues long. V was clipped by 6 bases and J by 0 bases, with 12 bases between them. CDR3 sequence (DNA): TGCAGCGTGGGAGACGGGAATAGCAATCAGCCCCAGCATTTT. Amino acids: CSVGDGNSNQPQHF.

The V call is TRBV4-1, the J call TRBJ1-1; D remains ambiguous. Trimming cost V 1 base and J 0 bases, with 9 bases left between them. The CDR3 covers 15 residues. Per germline, CDR1 MGHRA and CDR2 YSYEKL. CDR3: CASSQVASMNTEAFF. In nucleotides, the CDR3 is TGCGCCAGCAGCCAAGTGGCTTCCATGAACACTGAAGCTTTCTTT.

This clone was found a few times. V usage is TRBV7-9 and J usage is TRBJ1-1; D is unclear. Between the trimmed V and J ends, which lost 3 bases and 6 bases, there was a span of 8 bases. In germline, CDR1 is SEHNR, CDR2 FQNEAQ (reference sequence). The CDR3 is 12 residues long. CDR3 DNA: TGTGCCAGCAGCTTCAGGACGGCTGAAGCTTTCTTT. Its translation: CASSFRTAEAFF.

The V call is TRBV7-9, the J call TRBJ2-5; TRBD1 is a possible D gene (7 bases). The CDR3 is 14 residues long. Trimming took off 5 bases at V and 9 bases at J, with 19 bases between the two ends. Germline lookup yields CDR1 SEHNR and CDR2 FQNEAQ (reference sequence). CDR3 coding DNA: TGTGCCAGCAGCCCAGGGGGGCCTGTTCGAGCCCAGTACTTC. Translation: CASSPGGPVRAQYF.

The sample holds a few counts of this clone. CDR3 sequence: CASSGDFRGQGTEAFF. CDR3 nucleotides: TGCGCCAGCAGCGGGGATTTCAGGGGGCAGGGGACTGAAGCTTTCTTT. The rearrangement joins TRBV5-1 to TRBJ1-1, with 8 bases aligning to TRBD1. Germline-derived CDR1 and CDR2 are SGHRS and YFSETQ. The length of the CDR3 is 16 residues. The ends lost 4 bases at V and 5 bases at J; junction bases unmatched: 13.

This clone was seen more than once but under ten times. This chain links TRBV9 with TRBJ1-3, with D possibly being TRBD1 (6 bases). V gave up 3 bases and J gave up 0 bases, with 13 bases separating them. Germline V CDR1 and CDR2: SGDLS, YYNGEE. This CDR3 comprises 16 residues. The DNA of the CDR3 is TGTGCCAGCAGCGCTGGAGGGGGTAACTCTGGAAACACCATATATTTT. Translation: CASSAGGGNSGNTIYF.

This rearrangement joins TRBV29-1 to TRBJ2-5; 16 bases are shared with TRBD2. V lost 6 bases to trimming and J lost 5 bases; unmatched junction nucleotides: 9. From germline, CDR1 is SQVTM and CDR2 ANQGSEA. The CDR3 loop spans 16 amino acids. The CDR3 sequence: CSVSGTSGGAWETQYF. The CDR3 nucleotides are TGCAGCGTCTCCGGGACTAGCGGGGGGGCGTGGGAGACCCAGTACTTC.

V and J are TRBV14 and TRBJ1-2; 9 bases line up with TRBD1. The trim removed 2 bases at V and 8 bases at J, leaving 3 bases unmatched. The CDR3 loop spans 13 amino acids. Germline CDR1 reads SGHDN; CDR2 reads FVKESK. The CDR3 sequence: CASSQHRGRGYTF. In nucleotides, the CDR3 is TGTGCCAGCAGCCAACACAGGGGGCGCGGCTACACCTTC.

The chain recombines TRBV30 with TRBJ2-7, with TRBD1 matching over 8 bases. From germline, CDR1 is GTSNPN and CDR2 SVGIG (reference sequence). This CDR3 has 13 amino acids. The V gene end was trimmed by 6 bases and the J gene end by 2 bases; junction bases not matched to a gene: 6. CDR3 sequence: CACSDREAYEQYF. The CDR3 region has the DNA TGTGCCTGTTCGGACAGGGAAGCCTACGAGCAGTACTTC.